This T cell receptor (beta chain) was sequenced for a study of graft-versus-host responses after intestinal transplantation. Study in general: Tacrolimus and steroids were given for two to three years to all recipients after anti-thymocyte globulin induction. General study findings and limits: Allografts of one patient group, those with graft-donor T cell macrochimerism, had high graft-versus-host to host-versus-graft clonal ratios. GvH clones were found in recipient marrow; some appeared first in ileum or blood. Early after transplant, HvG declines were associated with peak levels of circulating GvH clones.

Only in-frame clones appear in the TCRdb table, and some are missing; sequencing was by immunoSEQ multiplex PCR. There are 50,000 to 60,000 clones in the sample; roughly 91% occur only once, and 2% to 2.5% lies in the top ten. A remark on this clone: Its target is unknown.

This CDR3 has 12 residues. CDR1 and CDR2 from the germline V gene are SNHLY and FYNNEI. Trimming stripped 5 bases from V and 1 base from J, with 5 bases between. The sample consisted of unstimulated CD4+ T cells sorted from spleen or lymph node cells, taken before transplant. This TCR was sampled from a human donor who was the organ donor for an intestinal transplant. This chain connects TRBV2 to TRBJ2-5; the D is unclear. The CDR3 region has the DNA TGTGCCAGCAGTCCTCTCCAAGAGACCCAGTACTTC. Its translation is CASSPLQETQYF. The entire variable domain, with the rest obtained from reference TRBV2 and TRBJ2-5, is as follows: EPEVTQTPSHQVTQMGQEVILRCVPISNHLYFYWYRQILGQKVEFLVSFYNNEISEKSEIFDDQFSVERPDGSNFTLKIRSTKLEDSAMYFCASSPLQETQYFGPGTRLLVL.